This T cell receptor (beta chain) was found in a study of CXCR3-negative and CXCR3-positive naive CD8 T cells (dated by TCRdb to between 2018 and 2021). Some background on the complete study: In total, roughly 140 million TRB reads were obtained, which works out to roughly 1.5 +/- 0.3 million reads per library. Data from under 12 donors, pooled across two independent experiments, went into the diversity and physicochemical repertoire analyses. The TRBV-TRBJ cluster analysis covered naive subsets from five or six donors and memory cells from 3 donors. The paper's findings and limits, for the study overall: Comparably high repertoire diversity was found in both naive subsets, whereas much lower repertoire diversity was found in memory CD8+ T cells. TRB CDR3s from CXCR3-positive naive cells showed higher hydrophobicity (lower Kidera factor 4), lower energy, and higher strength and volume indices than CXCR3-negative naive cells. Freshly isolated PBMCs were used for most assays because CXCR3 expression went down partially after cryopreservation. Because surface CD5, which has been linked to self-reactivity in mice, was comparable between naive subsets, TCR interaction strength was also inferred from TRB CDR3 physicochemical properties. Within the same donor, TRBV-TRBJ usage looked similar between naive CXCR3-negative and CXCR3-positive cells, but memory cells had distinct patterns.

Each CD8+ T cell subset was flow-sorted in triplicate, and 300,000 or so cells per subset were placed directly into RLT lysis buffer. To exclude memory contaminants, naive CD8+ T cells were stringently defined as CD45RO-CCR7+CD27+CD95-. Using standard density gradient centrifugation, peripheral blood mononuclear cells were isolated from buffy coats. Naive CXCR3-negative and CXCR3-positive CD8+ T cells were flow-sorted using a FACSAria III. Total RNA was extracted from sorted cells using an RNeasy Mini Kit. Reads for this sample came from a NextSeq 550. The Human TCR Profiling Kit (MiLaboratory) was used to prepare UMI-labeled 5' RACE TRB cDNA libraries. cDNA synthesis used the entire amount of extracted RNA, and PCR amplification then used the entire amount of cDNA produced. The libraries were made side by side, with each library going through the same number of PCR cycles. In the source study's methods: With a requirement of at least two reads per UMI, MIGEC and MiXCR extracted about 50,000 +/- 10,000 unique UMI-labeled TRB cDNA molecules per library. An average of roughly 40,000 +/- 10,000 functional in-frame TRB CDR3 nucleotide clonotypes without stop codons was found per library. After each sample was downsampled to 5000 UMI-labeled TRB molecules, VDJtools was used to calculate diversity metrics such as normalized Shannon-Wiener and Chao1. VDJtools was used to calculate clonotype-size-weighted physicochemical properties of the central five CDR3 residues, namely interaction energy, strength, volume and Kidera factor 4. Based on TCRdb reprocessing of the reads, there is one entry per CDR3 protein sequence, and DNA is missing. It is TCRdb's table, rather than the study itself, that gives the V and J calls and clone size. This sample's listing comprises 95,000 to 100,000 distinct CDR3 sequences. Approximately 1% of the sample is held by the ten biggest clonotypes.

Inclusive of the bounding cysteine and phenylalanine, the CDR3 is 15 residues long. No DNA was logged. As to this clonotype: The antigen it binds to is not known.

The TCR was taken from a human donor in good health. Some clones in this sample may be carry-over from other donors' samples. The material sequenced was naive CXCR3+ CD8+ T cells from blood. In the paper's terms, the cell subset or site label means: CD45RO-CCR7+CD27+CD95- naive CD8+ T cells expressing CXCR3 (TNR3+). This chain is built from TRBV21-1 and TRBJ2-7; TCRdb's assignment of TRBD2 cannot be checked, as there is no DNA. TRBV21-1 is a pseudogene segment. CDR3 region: CASSPGGVPSREQYF.